The T cell receptor beta chain described here comes from a study of beta chain features in type 1 diabetes. V was cut by 1 base and J by 2 bases, with 12 bases left in between. The CDR3 extends over 16 amino acids. Germline V gives CDR1 LGHNT, CDR2 FRNRAP. Remarks on this clone: What it binds is not known.

All of the isolated RNA was reverse transcribed, so expressed TCRB transcripts were sequenced. Data came from immunoSEQ multiplex PCR; TCRdb stores just in-frame clones and leaves some out. The sample has 250,000 or so clones; around 68% are singletons. Study-wide points: Cells expressing TCR highly could be over-represented by cDNA sequencing.

The sequenced material came from naive CD4+ T cells from blood. The chain recombines TRBV12-5 with TRBJ2-1; D might be TRBD2 (5 bases). The receptor was derived from a man between 25 and 39 years old in good health. This CDR3 reads CASGLEASWAYNEQFF. The CDR3 nucleotides are TGTGCTAGTGGTTTGGAAGCTAGCTGGGCCTACAATGAGCAGTTCTTC.